This T cell receptor (beta chain) was recorded in a study of blood T cell repertoires in COVID-19. In the study overall: Italy, Spain and the United States were the sources of the convalescent and acute COVID-19 samples. PBMCs, B-cell-depleted T cells, or T cells were the source of the cDNA or gDNA that made up the material.

The germline V gene encodes CDR1 LNHDA and CDR2 SQIVND (reference sequence). V lost 9 bases and J 0 bases, leaving 18 bases between the germline ends. The length of the CDR3 is 16 residues. Source study methods: The assay estimated nucleated cells by amplifying reference gene primers. Sequencing used immunoSEQ multiplex PCR; TCRdb keeps in-frame clones, though not all of them. V and J calls and clone size follow that table, whereas D and trimming were derived from the DNA. This sample has around 370,000 clones, with roughly 89% found just once. The sample comprised peripheral blood. The receptor was derived from a man aged 18 to 35 with active or convalescent COVID-19. This chain joins TRBV19 and TRBJ1-5, with a possible D match to TRBD1 (6 bases). CDR3 DNA sequence: TGTGCCAGCCGCCTGGACAGTATGCTTAGCAATCAGCCCCAGCATTTT. The encoded protein is CASRLDSMLSNQPQHF.